Listed below are T cell receptor beta chains from one sample, sequenced in a study of T-cell memory formation after mild COVID-19. Each CDR3 protein gets one entry after TCRdb re-called the 5' RACE reads with MiXCR. This sample carries roughly 450,000 distinct CDR3 sequences, about a sixth of them seen once, and the ten largest clones take roughly 21%. Sequences were obtained from PBMCs or a T cell subset sorted from them (not recorded which). The receptor source for this set is a man between 18 and 29 years old who had mild COVID-19 (a few samples of this study predate the infection). Cell type and time point are not known. Both conserved end residues are trimmed from each CDR3.

v_gene: TRBV20-1
j_gene: TRBJ1-6
CDR3aa: SARDLLSYNSPLH

v_gene: TRBV7-6
j_gene: TRBJ2-1
CDR3aa: ASSFGGPGEQF

v_gene: TRBV5-1
j_gene: TRBJ1-4
CDR3aa: ASSLEGEPLF

v_gene: TRBV9
j_gene: TRBJ2-5
CDR3aa: ASSTGDGRYQTQY

v_gene: TRBV4-1
j_gene: TRBJ1-5
CDR3aa: ASSQKIKGDELSNQPQH

v_gene: TRBV7-9
j_gene: TRBJ1-4
CDR3aa: ASSGEKLF

v_gene: TRBV12-3/TRBV12-4
j_gene: TRBJ2-3
CDR3aa: ASSRGPDSSTDTQY

v_gene: TRBV5-4
j_gene: TRBJ1-1
CDR3aa: ASSGGRFHTEAF

v_gene: TRBV7-3
j_gene: TRBJ2-7
CDR3aa: ASSLTGAGGHEQY

v_gene: TRBV24-1
j_gene: TRBJ1-2
CDR3aa: ATRAGGSYGYT

v_gene: TRBV5-1
j_gene: TRBJ1-5
CDR3aa: ASREGTGENQPQH

v_gene: TRBV12-3/TRBV12-4
j_gene: TRBJ1-2
CDR3aa: ASSLQGLIGYT

v_gene: TRBV7-2
j_gene: TRBJ1-5
CDR3aa: ASSLERSNQPQH

v_gene: TRBV12-3/TRBV12-4
j_gene: TRBJ2-1
CDR3aa: ASRPGGGYNEQF

v_gene: TRBV4-3
j_gene: TRBJ2-7
CDR3aa: ASSQGTGVQNEQY

v_gene: TRBV5-1
j_gene: TRBJ2-5
CDR3aa: ASSLRPAGLADRGETQY

v_gene: TRBV19
j_gene: TRBJ2-1
CDR3aa: ASSIFFGQGNNEQF

v_gene: TRBV4-2
j_gene: TRBJ2-1
CDR3aa: ASSPGVLSYTEQF

v_gene: TRBV15
j_gene: TRBJ1-4
CDR3aa: ATSRDRGNEKLF

v_gene: TRBV20-1
j_gene: TRBJ1-1
CDR3aa: SARPRGYTEAF

v_gene: TRBV25-1
j_gene: TRBJ1-1
CDR3aa: ASSEVGNTEAF

v_gene: TRBV6-5
j_gene: TRBJ1-3
CDR3aa: ASSYSLGGEGNTIY

v_gene: TRBV6-5
j_gene: TRBJ1-1
CDR3aa: ASSYPGEVREAF

v_gene: TRBV7-2
j_gene: TRBJ1-2
CDR3aa: ASSARDRGYGYT

v_gene: TRBV30
j_gene: TRBJ2-5
CDR3aa: AWSGGDYQETQY